The rows below give T cell receptor beta chains drawn from one sample of a study of technical replicates of blood from several donors. Clones were sequenced by immunoSEQ multiplex PCR, and TCRdb holds only the in-frame ones, with some missing. The sample shows tens of thousands of clones, 85% to 95% of them seen only once. The sequenced sample was T cells isolated from PBMCs. These TCRs come from a human donor in good health. The CDR3 runs from the conserved cysteine through the conserved F or W. Fields, in order: D gene, clone size, V gene, J gene, CDR3 protein, CDR3 DNA. The D gene is left open where the match is weak. Size is omitted from some rows. Given values are once, few, many or a class for expanded clones.

d_gene: -; abundance: -; v_gene: TRBV5-1; j_gene: TRBJ2-2; CDR3aa: CASSWTEGGELFF; CDR3nt: TGCGCCAGCAGCTGGACAGAAGGCGGGGAGCTGTTTTTT
d_gene: -; abundance: -; v_gene: TRBV5-6; j_gene: TRBJ2-4; CDR3aa: CASSFKRVIGVGKNIQYF; CDR3nt: TGTGCCAGCAGCTTTAAGCGGGTGATCGGCGTGGGCAAAAACATTCAGTACTTC
d_gene: -; abundance: -; v_gene: TRBV7-2; j_gene: TRBJ1-3; CDR3aa: CASSPTISGNTIYF; CDR3nt: TGTGCCAGCAGTCCGACTATCTCTGGAAACACCATATATTTT
d_gene: -; abundance: -; v_gene: TRBV10-3; j_gene: TRBJ1-4; CDR3aa: CAISGAGRNEKLFF; CDR3nt: TGTGCCATCAGTGGCGCGGGACGGAATGAAAAACTGTTTTTT
d_gene: -; abundance: -; v_gene: TRBV19; j_gene: TRBJ2-6; CDR3aa: CASTSRAGANVLTF; CDR3nt: TGTGCCAGTACCTCCCGGGCTGGGGCCAACGTCCTGACTTTC
d_gene: -; abundance: -; v_gene: TRBV6-5; j_gene: TRBJ1-1; CDR3aa: CASSYNLLGAFEAFF; CDR3nt: TGTGCCAGCAGTTACAATTTATTGGGGGCATTTGAAGCTTTCTTT
d_gene: -; abundance: -; v_gene: TRBV20-1; j_gene: TRBJ1-2; CDR3aa: CSAPRGAGYTF; CDR3nt: TGCAGTGCTCCCAGGGGAGCTGGCTACACCTTC
d_gene: TRBD1; abundance: once; v_gene: TRBV6-1; j_gene: TRBJ2-7; CDR3aa: CASRTPTGGTYEQYF; CDR3nt: TGTGCCAGCCGAACTCCGACAGGGGGTACCTACGAGCAGTACTTC
d_gene: -; abundance: -; v_gene: TRBV11-3; j_gene: TRBJ2-1; CDR3aa: CASSLDEVGTPGNEQFF; CDR3nt: TGTGCCAGCAGCTTAGATGAAGTCGGCACCCCCGGGAATGAGCAGTTCTTC
d_gene: TRBD1; abundance: -; v_gene: TRBV18; j_gene: TRBJ1-2; CDR3aa: CASSPRQGDYGYTF; CDR3nt: TGTGCCAGCTCACCTAGACAGGGGGACTATGGCTACACCTTC
d_gene: -; abundance: -; v_gene: TRBV21-1; j_gene: TRBJ1-4; CDR3aa: CARPGQGKEKLFF; CDR3nt: TGTGCCAGGCCGGGACAGGGAAAAGAAAAACTGTTTTTT
d_gene: TRBD2; abundance: once; v_gene: TRBV7-9; j_gene: TRBJ2-1; CDR3aa: CASPTLTLAGAYNEQFF; CDR3nt: TGTGCCAGCCCGACCCTGACGCTAGCGGGAGCCTACAATGAGCAGTTCTTC
d_gene: TRBD2; abundance: -; v_gene: TRBV30; j_gene: TRBJ2-5; CDR3aa: CAWSALGTSGGGTQYF; CDR3nt: TGTGCCTGGAGTGCCCTCGGGACTAGCGGGGGAGGGACCCAGTACTTC
d_gene: -; abundance: few; v_gene: TRBV7-9; j_gene: TRBJ1-5; CDR3aa: CASSLGSAGSNQPQHF; CDR3nt: TGTGCCAGCAGCTTAGGGTCTGCCGGGAGCAATCAGCCCCAGCATTTT
d_gene: -; abundance: -; v_gene: TRBV11-2; j_gene: TRBJ2-7; CDR3aa: CASSLGPGNSYEQYF; CDR3nt: TGTGCCAGCAGCTTAGGCCCAGGAAACTCCTACGAGCAGTACTTC
d_gene: -; abundance: -; v_gene: TRBV20-1; j_gene: TRBJ1-2; CDR3aa: CGARGSGYTF; CDR3nt: TGCGGGGCCCGCGGCTCTGGCTACACCTTC
d_gene: TRBD1; abundance: few; v_gene: TRBV9; j_gene: TRBJ2-7; CDR3aa: CASSVGSGTGTYEQYF; CDR3nt: TGTGCCAGCAGCGTAGGTTCCGGGACAGGGACCTACGAGCAGTACTTC
d_gene: TRBD1; abundance: -; v_gene: TRBV7-2; j_gene: TRBJ1-5; CDR3aa: CASSLISQGQVYNQPQHF; CDR3nt: TGTGCCAGCAGCTTAATATCCCAGGGACAGGTATACAATCAGCCCCAGCATTTT
d_gene: TRBD1; abundance: once; v_gene: TRBV4-1; j_gene: TRBJ1-3; CDR3aa: CASSQGQLSGNTIYF; CDR3nt: TGCGCCAGCAGCCAGGGACAGTTATCTGGAAACACCATATATTTT
d_gene: -; abundance: -; v_gene: TRBV28; j_gene: TRBJ1-2; CDR3aa: CASSSGYYGYTF; CDR3nt: TGTGCCAGCAGTTCAGGGTACTATGGCTACACCTTC
d_gene: -; abundance: -; v_gene: TRBV9; j_gene: TRBJ2-1; CDR3aa: CASSVARDKSYDNEQFF; CDR3nt: TGTGCCAGCAGCGTAGCTCGCGACAAGAGTTACGACAATGAGCAGTTCTTC
d_gene: TRBD2; abundance: -; v_gene: TRBV2; j_gene: TRBJ2-4; CDR3aa: CASSVTSGIWDIQYF; CDR3nt: TGTGCCAGCAGTGTAACTAGCGGAATTTGGGACATTCAGTACTTC
d_gene: TRBD2; abundance: -; v_gene: TRBV5-1; j_gene: TRBJ2-1; CDR3aa: CASSLRTSGSYNEQFF; CDR3nt: TGCGCCAGCAGCCTCCGGACTAGCGGAAGCTACAATGAGCAGTTCTTC
d_gene: -; abundance: once; v_gene: TRBV2; j_gene: TRBJ2-7; CDR3aa: CASNGGRGEQYF; CDR3nt: TGTGCCAGCAATGGGGGGAGAGGCGAGCAGTACTTC
d_gene: -; abundance: -; v_gene: TRBV5-1; j_gene: TRBJ2-3; CDR3aa: CASSLGRIPWDTQYF; CDR3nt: TGCGCCAGCAGCTTGGGCAGGATACCTTGGGATACGCAGTATTTT
d_gene: -; abundance: -; v_gene: TRBV5-1; j_gene: TRBJ2-2; CDR3aa: CASNPLNGNTGELFF; CDR3nt: TGCGCCAGCAATCCTCTAAACGGGAACACCGGGGAGCTGTTTTTT
d_gene: -; abundance: -; v_gene: TRBV10-3; j_gene: TRBJ2-7; CDR3aa: CAISYGSYEQYF; CDR3nt: TGTGCCATCAGTTACGGGTCATACGAGCAGTACTTC
d_gene: -; abundance: -; v_gene: TRBV29-1; j_gene: TRBJ1-1; CDR3aa: CSVEGARGTEAFF; CDR3nt: TGCAGCGTTGAAGGGGCTCGGGGCACTGAAGCTTTCTTT
d_gene: TRBD1; abundance: -; v_gene: TRBV5-1; j_gene: TRBJ2-5; CDR3aa: CASSGTTGGAETQYF; CDR3nt: TGCGCCAGCAGCGGGACTACAGGGGGCGCGGAGACCCAGTACTTC
d_gene: -; abundance: -; v_gene: TRBV9; j_gene: TRBJ2-1; CDR3aa: CASSGASNEQFF; CDR3nt: TGTGCCAGCAGCGGAGCTAGCAATGAGCAGTTCTTC
d_gene: -; abundance: -; v_gene: TRBV7-3; j_gene: TRBJ2-2; CDR3aa: CASSLGQGAGELFF; CDR3nt: TGTGCCAGCAGCTTGGGTCAGGGCGCCGGGGAGCTGTTTTTT
d_gene: -; abundance: -; v_gene: TRBV7-2; j_gene: TRBJ1-5; CDR3aa: CASSSIAYSNQPQHF; CDR3nt: TGTGCCAGCAGTTCCATCGCCTATAGCAATCAGCCCCAGCATTTT
d_gene: -; abundance: -; v_gene: TRBV19; j_gene: TRBJ2-7; CDR3aa: CASSIQRHSSYEQYF; CDR3nt: TGTGCCAGTAGTATTCAGCGGCACAGCTCCTACGAGCAGTACTTC
d_gene: -; abundance: -; v_gene: TRBV5-1; j_gene: TRBJ2-7; CDR3aa: CASSLAIFYEQYF; CDR3nt: TGCGCCAGCAGTCTGGCCATCTTCTACGAGCAGTACTTC
d_gene: -; abundance: few; v_gene: TRBV21-1; j_gene: TRBJ1-1; CDR3aa: CASRRGRNTEAFF; CDR3nt: TGTGCCAGCAGAAGAGGCCGGAACACTGAAGCTTTCTTT
d_gene: -; abundance: -; v_gene: TRBV11-3; j_gene: TRBJ2-5; CDR3aa: CASSSSVGAGVETQYF; CDR3nt: TGTGCCAGCAGCTCGTCCGTTGGGGCAGGGGTGGAGACCCAGTACTTC
d_gene: -; abundance: -; v_gene: TRBV5-4; j_gene: TRBJ1-4; CDR3aa: CASRIGPRGSNEKLFF; CDR3nt: TGTGCCAGCAGGATTGGTCCTAGGGGATCTAATGAAAAACTGTTTTTT
d_gene: -; abundance: -; v_gene: TRBV5-4; j_gene: TRBJ2-7; CDR3aa: CASSLERGDEQYF; CDR3nt: TGTGCCAGCAGCTTGGAACGGGGAGACGAGCAGTACTTC
d_gene: -; abundance: -; v_gene: TRBV9; j_gene: TRBJ2-3; CDR3aa: CASSVGVNDRTDTQYF; CDR3nt: TGTGCCAGCAGCGTGGGGGTTAATGACAGGACAGATACGCAGTATTTT
d_gene: TRBD2; abundance: -; v_gene: TRBV9; j_gene: TRBJ2-1; CDR3aa: CASSVDPAGVYDEQFF; CDR3nt: TGTGCCAGCAGCGTAGACCCAGCGGGAGTTTATGATGAGCAGTTCTTC
d_gene: -; abundance: -; v_gene: TRBV2; j_gene: TRBJ1-1; CDR3aa: CASSDSGRKAFF; CDR3nt: TGTGCCAGCAGTGATTCTGGCAGGAAAGCTTTCTTT
d_gene: TRBD2; abundance: -; v_gene: TRBV7-8; j_gene: TRBJ2-1; CDR3aa: CASSLVLAGVRKYEQFF; CDR3nt: TGTGCCAGCAGCTTAGTTTTGGCGGGAGTACGGAAGTATGAGCAGTTCTTC
d_gene: TRBD1; abundance: once; v_gene: TRBV4-3; j_gene: TRBJ2-2; CDR3aa: CASSHTGGYYANTGELFF; CDR3nt: TGCGCCAGCAGCCATACAGGGGGGTACTACGCGAACACCGGGGAGCTGTTTTTT
d_gene: TRBD1; abundance: -; v_gene: TRBV4-1; j_gene: TRBJ1-1; CDR3aa: CASSFRDSNTEAFF; CDR3nt: TGCGCCAGCAGCTTCCGGGACAGTAACACTGAAGCTTTCTTT
d_gene: -; abundance: -; v_gene: TRBV7-3; j_gene: TRBJ2-3; CDR3aa: CASSLDRELTDTQYF; CDR3nt: TGTGCCAGCAGCCTGGACAGAGAACTCACAGATACGCAGTATTTT
d_gene: -; abundance: -; v_gene: TRBV9; j_gene: TRBJ1-5; CDR3aa: CASSGRGGHQPQHF; CDR3nt: TGTGCCAGCAGCGGGCGCGGAGGGCATCAGCCCCAGCATTTT
d_gene: TRBD1; abundance: -; v_gene: TRBV13; j_gene: TRBJ2-7; CDR3aa: CASSGRDRDYEQYF; CDR3nt: TGTGCCAGCAGCGGCCGGGACAGGGATTACGAGCAGTACTTC
d_gene: TRBD2; abundance: -; v_gene: TRBV9; j_gene: TRBJ2-7; CDR3aa: CASSLGLAGREQYF; CDR3nt: TGTGCCAGCAGCTTGGGACTAGCGGGCCGCGAGCAGTACTTC
d_gene: -; abundance: once; v_gene: TRBV6-1; j_gene: TRBJ2-1; CDR3aa: CASTGVNEQFF; CDR3nt: TGTGCCAGCACGGGTGTCAATGAGCAGTTCTTC
d_gene: TRBD1; abundance: once; v_gene: TRBV9; j_gene: TRBJ1-5; CDR3aa: CASSIIGTGGGNQPQHF; CDR3nt: TGTGCCAGCAGCATAATTGGGACAGGGGGAGGTAATCAGCCCCAGCATTTT
d_gene: TRBD1; abundance: -; v_gene: TRBV19; j_gene: TRBJ1-5; CDR3aa: CASSPGQGAGQPQHF; CDR3nt: TGTGCCAGTAGTCCGGGACAGGGGGCTGGTCAGCCCCAGCATTTT